This entry describes one T cell receptor (beta chain). Its antigen is unidentified. The ends were cut back, 2 bases at V and 0 bases at J, with 10 bases in the middle. The CDR3 length is 16 residues. The germline V gene has CDR1 SGHTA and CDR2 FQGNSA. This entry comes from a study of cytomegalovirus exposure and HLA in healthy donors. Broader study findings: Highly shared sequence variants in one cluster were likely a sequencing artifact.

PCR involved 60 Vbeta and 13 Jbeta primers. Produced via immunoSEQ multiplex PCR; TCRdb's table is partial and in-frame only. The table lists under 130,000 clones, around 80% of them singletons. The sequence was obtained from a woman aged 40 to 55 in good health and CMV-seronegative. The V gene is TRBV7-2, the J gene TRBJ2-2; a possible D gene is TRBD2 (5 bases). Sequencing input: PBMCs. The CDR3 loop reads CASSLQSGTNTGELFF. In nucleotides, the CDR3 is TGTGCCAGCAGCTTACAGTCCGGGACGAACACCGGGGAGCTGTTTTTT.